The source of this TCR beta chain is a study of regulatory T cells in long-lasting Graves disease. Arm-PCR of CDR3 regions with iRepertoire HTBI primers generated TCR beta libraries. One entry per CDR3 protein, called by TCRdb with MiXCR from the multiplex PCR reads. This sample has about 430,000 distinct CDR3 sequences; 15% occur once, and the top ten carry around 7.6%. This clonotype was recorded a few times. The V end was cut by 3 bases, the J end by 2 bases, with 15 bases between. The CDR3 extends over 15 amino acids. CDR1 and CDR2 from the germline V gene are DFQATT and SNEGSKA (reference sequence). The time point was: newly diagnosed GD, antithyroid drugs for less than 3 months. PBMC RNA was the source of the TCR library. These sequences were also reported in another study, on T cells in Graves' hyperthyroidism and ophthalmopathy.

V and J are TRBV20-1 and TRBJ2-3; D remains unclear. The receptor comes from a woman aged 40 to 50 with Graves disease. Here the sequenced sample was peripheral blood mononuclear cells (PBMCs), taken at new diagnosis, from a patient treated with antithyroid drugs. CDR3 region: CSASMSRENTDTQYF. CDR3 sequence (DNA): TGCAGTGCTAGTATGAGTCGCGAGAACACAGATACGCAGTATTTT.